The rows below give T cell receptor beta chains drawn from one sample of a study of cytomegalovirus exposure and HLA in healthy donors. Method: immunoSEQ multiplex PCR; TCRdb's copy keeps in-frame clones and lacks some. The table shows about 160,000 clones, with approximately 75% occurring only once. The sample was PBMCs. Source of these receptors: a woman aged 18-29 years in good health and CMV-seronegative. Each CDR3 is given with its conserved first and last residue.

TRBV11-2,TRBJ2-5,14,CASSFLDREGTQYF
TRBV5-1,TRBJ2-3,17,CASSLKWSGLDKDTQYF
TRBV2,TRBJ1-2,13,CASSDRAGVGYTF
TRBV2,TRBJ2-7,14,CASSEARQPGEQYF
TRBV14,TRBJ1-2,12,CASSQGGFGYTF
TRBV2,TRBJ1-6,15,CASSERGTYNSPLHF
TRBV13,TRBJ2-7,17,CASSLGRMTGKSYEQYF
TRBV7-8,TRBJ2-1,19,CASSWGLAGDRFPRNEQFF
TRBV10-3,TRBJ2-2,13,CAILDSPPGELFF
TRBV7-7,TRBJ2-5,14,CASSRPGQQETQYF
TRBV6-5,TRBJ1-4,14,CASSYSPKAEKLFF
TRBV6-5,TRBJ1-4,14,CASSYSRGYEKLFF
TRBV2,TRBJ2-4,14,CASSESGGHSIQYF
TRBV13,TRBJ1-1,14,CASSLDPRVTEAFF
TRBV6-5,TRBJ1-5,13,CASSTGEAQPQHF
TRBV5-1,TRBJ2-1,17,CASSLEYAGFSYNEQFF
TRBV29-1,TRBJ2-1,18,CSVPHGLAGLSSYNEQFF
TRBV6-5,TRBJ1-2,16,CASSYGQSRGIYGYTF
TRBV9,TRBJ1-5,14,CASSAQAGVEPQHF
TRBV5-6,TRBJ2-7,19,CASSLVSPMGSLFVGEQYF
TRBV6-4,TRBJ2-1,16,CASSESSSGGAGEQFF
TRBV5-1,TRBJ2-2,15,CASSTSGRAHGELFF
TRBV27,TRBJ2-1,14,CASSLSTAAREQFF
TRBV5-1,TRBJ2-1,14,CASSLDPSYNEQFF
TRBV19,TRBJ2-1,20,CASTPQRLAGGPSSYNEQFF
TRBV5-1,TRBJ1-6,15,CASSPGQWDNSPLHF
TRBV9,TRBJ2-7,17,CASSPSLGTALTYEQYF
TRBV4-1,TRBJ2-3,15,CASSLGTPKINTQYF
TRBV28,TRBJ2-3,11,CASSGADTQYF
TRBV29-1,TRBJ2-5,15,CSVVRPGLRQETQYF
TRBV7-8,TRBJ1-6,18,CASSRGLQASSYNSPLHF
TRBV18,TRBJ2-5,14,CASSPDREQETQYF
TRBV7-9,TRBJ1-1,12,CASSSGRYEAFF
TRBV6-1,TRBJ2-2,13,CASSEGLNRELFF
TRBV6-6,TRBJ2-7,13,CASSWTGSSEQYF
TRBV29-1,TRBJ2-2,13,CSVDPQNTGELFF
TRBV7-2,TRBJ1-5,16,CASSLAGQGNGQPQHF
TRBV6-1,TRBJ1-5,12,CASSRGWEPQHF
TRBV5-1,TRBJ2-5,14,CASSPGQGQETQYF
TRBV28,TRBJ1-1,12,CASRTQPTEAFF
TRBV7-7,TRBJ2-1,17,CASSLRPGLADYNEQFF
TRBV6-5,TRBJ1-2,15,CASRTPGQPNYGYTF
TRBV9,TRBJ1-6,13,CASSLQASSPLHF
TRBV11-2,TRBJ1-2,15,CASSLDQQGSDGYTF
TRBV5-1,TRBJ2-2,16,CASSLVGTPNTGELFF
TRBV28,TRBJ2-7,15,CASSSPGLATYEQYF
TRBV6-5,TRBJ1-5,15,CASSYSQGANQPQHF